Sequencing of this T cell receptor (beta chain) was carried out in a study of spatial heterogeneity in lung cancer. In the study overall: Compared with alpha-chain sequences, beta-chain sequences were consistently detected in greater numbers. The average count in raw reads for each unique TCR and UMI combination exceeded nine appearances.

TCRdb re-called the 5' RACE reads with MiXCR, one entry per CDR3 protein. The sample includes 1,500 to 2,000 distinct CDR3 sequences, approximately 15% seen only once; the top ten take about a quarter. Time point meaning: sample taken at primary tumor resection. Donation came from around 72 patients with untreated early-stage non-small cell lung cancer. Without sorting, whole RNA was sequenced from tumor, nontumor lung or frozen PBMC. The germline V gene has CDR1 DFQATT and CDR2 SNEGSKA (reference sequence). The CDR3 loop spans 16 amino acids. V gave up 1 base and J gave up 2 bases; unmatched junction bases: 11.

The sequencing here drew on normal lung tissue next to the tumor, taken at surgery. The TCR originated in a male donor with early-stage non-small cell lung cancer. The chain links TRBV20-1 to TRBJ2-7; TRBD1 matches 7 bases. In DNA, the CDR3 is TGCAGTGCTAGAGTTATTCTCCCGGGACAGCCCTACGAGCAGTACTTC. It codes for CSARVILPGQPYEQYF.